The clone carrying this T cell receptor beta chain was seen only a few times. No antigen is known for it. The data were taken from a study of shared clonotypes between healthy human individuals. Study outcomes and limitations: An expected dependence of interdonor clonotype sharing on sequencing depth was noted.

Template amounts of 300 to 350 ng DNA, tens of thousands of T cell genomes, were employed in unsorted PBMC replicate PCRs. Profiled with immunoSEQ multiplex PCR; TCRdb holds only in-frame clones, not every one. The profile shows about 460,000 clones, roughly four fifths of them singletons. This CDR3 spans 16 amino acids. The germline V gene has CDR1 SGHVS and CDR2 FQNEAQ. Trimming cost V 0 bases and J 2 bases, with 11 bases left between them. J is TRBJ1-5 and V is TRBV7-8; possible D gene TRBD1, 6 bases. Sequenced input: PBMCs. The clonotype comes from a middle-aged woman in good health. Some clones in this sample may be carry-over from other donors' samples. CDR3 nucleotide sequence: TGTGCCAGCAGCTTAGCGCATGCAGGGGGCAATCAGCCCCAGCATTTT. Translation: CASSLAHAGGNQPQHF.